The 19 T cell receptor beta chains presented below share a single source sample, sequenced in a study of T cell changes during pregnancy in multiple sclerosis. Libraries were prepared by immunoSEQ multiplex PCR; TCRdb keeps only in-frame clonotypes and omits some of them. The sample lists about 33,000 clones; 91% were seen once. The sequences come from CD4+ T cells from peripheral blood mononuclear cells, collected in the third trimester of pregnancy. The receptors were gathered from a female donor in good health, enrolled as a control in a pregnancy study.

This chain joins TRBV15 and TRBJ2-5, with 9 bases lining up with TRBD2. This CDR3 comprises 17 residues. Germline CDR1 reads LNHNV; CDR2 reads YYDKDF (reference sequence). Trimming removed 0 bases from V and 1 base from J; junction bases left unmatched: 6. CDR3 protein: CATSRDLRGGFQETQYF. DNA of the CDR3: TGTGCCACCAGCAGAGACCTGCGGGGGGGATTCCAAGAGACCCAGTACTTC.

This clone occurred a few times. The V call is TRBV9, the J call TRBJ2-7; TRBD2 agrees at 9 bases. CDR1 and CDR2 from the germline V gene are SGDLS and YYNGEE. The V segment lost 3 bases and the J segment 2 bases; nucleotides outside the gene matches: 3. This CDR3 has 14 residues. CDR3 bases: TGTGCCAGCAGCGGGACTAGCGACCCCTACGAGCAGTACTTC. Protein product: CASSGTSDPYEQYF.

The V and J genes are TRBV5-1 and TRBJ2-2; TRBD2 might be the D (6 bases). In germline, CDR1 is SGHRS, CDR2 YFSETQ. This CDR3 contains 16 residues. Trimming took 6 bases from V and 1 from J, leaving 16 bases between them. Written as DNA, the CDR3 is TGCGCCAGCAATGGAGGGGTCACAGGGAACACCGGGGAGCTGTTTTTT. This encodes CASNGGVTGNTGELFF.

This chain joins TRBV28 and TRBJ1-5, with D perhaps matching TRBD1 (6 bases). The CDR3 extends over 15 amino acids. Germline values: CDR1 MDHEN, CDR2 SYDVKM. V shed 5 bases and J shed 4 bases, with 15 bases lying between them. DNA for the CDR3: TGTGCCAGCAGTAGCCTGGGACAAAGAAATCAGCCCCAGCATTTT. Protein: CASSSLGQRNQPQHF.

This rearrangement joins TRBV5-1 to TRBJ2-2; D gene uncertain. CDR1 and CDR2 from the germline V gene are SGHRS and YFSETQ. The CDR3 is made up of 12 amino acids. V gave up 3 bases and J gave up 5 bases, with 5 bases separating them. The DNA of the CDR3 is TGCGCCAGCAGCTCGACAACCGGGGAGCTGTTTTTT. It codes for CASSSTTGELFF.

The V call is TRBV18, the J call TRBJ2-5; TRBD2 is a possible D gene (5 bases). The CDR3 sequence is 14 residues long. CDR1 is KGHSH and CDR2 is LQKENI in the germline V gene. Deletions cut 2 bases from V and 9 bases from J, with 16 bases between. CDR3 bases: TGTGCCAGCTCACCAGTGGAAGGTCCGGAGGCCCAGTACTTC. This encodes CASSPVEGPEAQYF.

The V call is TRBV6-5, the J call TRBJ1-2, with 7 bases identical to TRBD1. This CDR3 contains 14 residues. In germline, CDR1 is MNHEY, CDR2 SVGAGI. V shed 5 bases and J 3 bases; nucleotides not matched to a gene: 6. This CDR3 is CASSPDRRHYGYTF. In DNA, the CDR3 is TGTGCCAGCAGTCCGGACAGGAGACACTATGGCTACACCTTC.

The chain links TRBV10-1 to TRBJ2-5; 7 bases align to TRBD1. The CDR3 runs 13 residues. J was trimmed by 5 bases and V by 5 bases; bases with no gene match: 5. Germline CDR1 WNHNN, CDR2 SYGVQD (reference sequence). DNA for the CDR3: TGCGCCAGCAGTCGACAGGGCAAGGAGACCCAGTACTTC. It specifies CASSRQGKETQYF.

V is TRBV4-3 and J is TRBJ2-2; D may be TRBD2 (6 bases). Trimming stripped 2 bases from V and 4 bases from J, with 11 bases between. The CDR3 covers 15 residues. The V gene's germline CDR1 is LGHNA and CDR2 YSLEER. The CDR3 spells CASSQRLEGTGELFF. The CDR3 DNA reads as TGCGCCAGCAGCCAACGACTAGAGGGCACCGGGGAGCTGTTTTTT.

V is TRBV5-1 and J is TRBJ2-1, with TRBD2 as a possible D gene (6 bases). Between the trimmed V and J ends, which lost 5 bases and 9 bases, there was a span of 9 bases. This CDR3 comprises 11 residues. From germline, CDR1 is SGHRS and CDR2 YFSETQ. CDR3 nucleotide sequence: TGCGCCAGCAGGGGAGGAGTTGAGCAGTTCTTC. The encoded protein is CASRGGVEQFF.

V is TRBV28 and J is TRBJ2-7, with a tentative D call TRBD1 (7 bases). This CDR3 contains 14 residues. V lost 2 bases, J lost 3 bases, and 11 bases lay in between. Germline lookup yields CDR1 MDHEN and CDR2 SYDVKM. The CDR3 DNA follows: TGTGCCAGCAGTTTAGCAGGGGGGAACTACGAGCAGTACTTC. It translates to CASSLAGGNYEQYF.

CDR3 amino acids: CASSEPRREKLFF. Written as DNA, the CDR3 is TGTGCCAGCAGTGAACCGCGCCGGGAAAAACTGTTTTTT. The rearrangement links TRBV28 to TRBJ1-4; no clear D gene. V lost 5 bases to trimming and J lost 8 bases, with 12 bases between them. The germline V gene has CDR1 MDHEN and CDR2 SYDVKM. The CDR3 length is 13 residues.

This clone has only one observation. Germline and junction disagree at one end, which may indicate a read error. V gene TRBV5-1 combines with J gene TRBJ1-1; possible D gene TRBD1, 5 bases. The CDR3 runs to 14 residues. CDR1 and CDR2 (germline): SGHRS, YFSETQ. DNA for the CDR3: TGCGCCAGCACCTTGGGACGGGGGAACACTGAAGCTTTCTTT. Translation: CASTLGRGNTEAFF.

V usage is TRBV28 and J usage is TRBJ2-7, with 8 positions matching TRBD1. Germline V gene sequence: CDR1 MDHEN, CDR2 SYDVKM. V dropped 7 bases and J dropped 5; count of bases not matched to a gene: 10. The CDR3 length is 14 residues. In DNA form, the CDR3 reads TGTGCCAGCAAGAACAGGGGGTTATCCCACGAGCAGTACTTC. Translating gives CASKNRGLSHEQYF.

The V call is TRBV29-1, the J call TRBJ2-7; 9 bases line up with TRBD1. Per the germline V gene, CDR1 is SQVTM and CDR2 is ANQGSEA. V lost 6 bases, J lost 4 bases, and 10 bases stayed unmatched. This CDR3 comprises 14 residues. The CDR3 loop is CSVLPPTGGYEQYF. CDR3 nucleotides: TGCAGCGTCCTCCCCCCGACAGGGGGGTACGAGCAGTACTTC.

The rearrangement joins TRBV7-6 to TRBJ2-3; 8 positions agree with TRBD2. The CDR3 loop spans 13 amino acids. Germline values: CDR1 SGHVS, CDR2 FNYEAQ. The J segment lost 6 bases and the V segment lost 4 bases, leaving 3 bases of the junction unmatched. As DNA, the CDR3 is TGTGCCAGCAGCTCCCGACTAGCGGATACGCAGTATTTT. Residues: CASSSRLADTQYF.

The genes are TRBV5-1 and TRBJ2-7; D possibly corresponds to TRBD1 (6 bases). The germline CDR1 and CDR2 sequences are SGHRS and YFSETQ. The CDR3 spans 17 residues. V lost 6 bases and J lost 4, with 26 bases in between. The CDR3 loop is CASIRIEGDKILYEQYF. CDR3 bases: TGCGCCAGCATCAGGATTGAAGGGGACAAGATCCTTTACGAGCAGTACTTC.

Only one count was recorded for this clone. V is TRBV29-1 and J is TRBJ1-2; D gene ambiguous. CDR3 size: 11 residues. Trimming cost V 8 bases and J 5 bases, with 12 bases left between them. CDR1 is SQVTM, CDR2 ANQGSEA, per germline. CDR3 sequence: CSLGTDYGYTF. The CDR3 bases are TGCAGCCTTGGAACAGATTATGGCTACACCTTC.

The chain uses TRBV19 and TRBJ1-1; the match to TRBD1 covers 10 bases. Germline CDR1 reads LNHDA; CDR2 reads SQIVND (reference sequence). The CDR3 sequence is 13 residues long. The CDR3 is CATRGTGDFEAFF. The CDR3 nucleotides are TGTGCAACCAGGGGGACAGGGGACTTTGAAGCTTTCTTT.